This TCR beta chain was captured in a study of cytomegalovirus exposure and HLA in healthy donors. Study-level results: Among TCR beta chains of equal frequency, HLA-associated ones were more clonally expanded in a later analysis. Cytomegalovirus association was assigned to under 200 TCR beta chains. A likely sequencing artifact accounted for one observed cluster of highly shared sequence variants. Among CMV-associated TCR beta chains, most appeared HLA-restricted in a later analysis.

Points on this clone: As yet, its antigen is unknown.

The primer mix had 60 Vbeta and 13 Jbeta primers. Some clones are missing from TCRdb's copy, which holds only in-frame ones; the method was immunoSEQ multiplex PCR. Its listing shows roughly 50,000 clones. This clonotype was obtained from a female donor in good health and CMV-seronegative. Material: PBMCs.

The CDR3 nucleotides are TGTGCCAGCAGCTTAGTTAGCGGGAGGGCCCAGGTCCACGAGCAGTACTTC. Translation gives CASSLVSGRAQVHEQYF. This chain links TRBV11-3 with TRBJ2-7; 11 bases map to TRBD2. The length of the CDR3 is 17 residues. V was clipped by 1 base and J by 5 bases; unmatched bases: 10. From germline, CDR1 is SGHNT and CDR2 YENEEA.